These 10 T cell receptor beta chains were sequenced from one sample in a study of T cell responses to AZD1222 COVID-19 vaccine. TCRdb's copy holds only in-frame clones and misses some; the assay was immunoSEQ multiplex PCR. The profile shows about 150,000 clones, around 86% of them singletons. Sample: peripheral blood, taken 28 days after the second AZD1222 dose. The receptors here all came from an adult who received the AZD1222 COVID-19 vaccine.

This chain connects TRBV6-5 to TRBJ2-2; the match to TRBD1 covers 9 bases. The CDR3 contains 15 residues. Germline CDR1 reads MNHEY; CDR2 reads SVGAGI. V was clipped by 5 bases and J by 4 bases; unmatched bases: 5. The CDR3 region is CASSRDRAVTGELFF. CDR3 DNA: TGTGCCAGCAGTCGGGACAGGGCGGTCACCGGGGAGCTGTTTTTT.

In its sample, this clone was seen a few times. This sequence joins TRBV5-8 and TRBJ1-1, with D possibly matching TRBD1 (5 bases). The CDR3 sequence is 13 residues long. CDR1 and CDR2 (germline): SGHTS, YDEGEE. Trimming removed 0 bases at V and 7 bases at J, with 10 bases between. This CDR3 is CASSLVPGSEAFF. DNA of the CDR3: TGTGCCAGCAGCTTGGTTCCAGGGAGTGAAGCTTTCTTT.

This chain connects TRBV4-3 to TRBJ1-2; 10 bases map to TRBD1. Germline V CDR1 and CDR2: LGHNA, YSLEER. Trimming at V came to 4 bases and at J to 8 bases, leaving 7 bases not matched to a gene. This CDR3 region has 14 residues. CDR3 nucleotides: TGCGCCAGCAGCCGAGGGACAGGGGTGGAGGGCTACACCTTC. It is translated as CASSRGTGVEGYTF.

The rearrangement uses TRBV21-1 and TRBJ2-7; TRBD2 reflects the table's D call only, with no check against the DNA. TRBV21-1 is recorded as a pseudogene. The length of the CDR3 is 18 residues. CDR3: CASSKAQGLPIKANEQYF. The CDR3 DNA follows: TGTGCCAGCAGCAAAGCGCAGGGACTACCTATTAAGGCCAACGAGCAGTACTTC.

In nucleotides, the CDR3 is TGCGCCAGCAGCTTGGATGCGTATGGCTACACCTTC. Encoded protein: CASSLDAYGYTF. The chain is built from TRBV5-1 and TRBJ1-2; no clear D gene. Germline lookup yields CDR1 SGHRS and CDR2 YFSETQ. The CDR3 length is 12 residues. Trimming shortened V by 0 bases and J by 5 bases, and 5 bases separated the two germline ends.

The chain employs TRBV2 and TRBJ2-3; unclear D gene. CDR3 length: 13 residues. The V gene lost 3 bases and the J gene lost 6 bases, with 10 bases spanning the gap. Looked up from germline, CDR1 is SNHLY and CDR2 is FYNNEI. CDR3 sequence: CASSDFPGDTQYF. CDR3 in DNA: TGTGCCAGCAGTGATTTCCCTGGGGATACGCAGTATTTT.

The genes are TRBV25-1 and TRBJ2-5; D uncertain. The germline CDR1 and CDR2 sequences are MGHDK and SYGVNS. The CDR3 consists of 14 residues. The ends were cut back, 4 bases at V and 2 bases at J, with 11 bases in the middle. Written as DNA, the CDR3 is TGTGCCAGCAGTGTTGTAACAGCACAAGAGACCCAGTACTTC. Its protein product is CASSVVTAQETQYF.

The rearrangement joins TRBV28 to TRBJ2-1; D possibly uses TRBD1 or TRBD2 (5 bases each). The CDR3 spans 11 residues. CDR1 MDHEN and CDR2 SYDVKM come from the germline V gene. V dropped 8 bases and J dropped 16 bases, with 18 bases sitting between them. CDR3 region: CASRNRDQEFF. Here the CDR3 DNA reads TGTGCCAGCCGGAACCGGGACCAGGAATTCTTC.

The rearrangement joins TRBV10-1 to TRBJ1-2; possible D gene TRBD1, 5 bases. Germline V gene sequence: CDR1 WNHNN, CDR2 SYGVQD (reference sequence). Trimming pared 2 bases from V and 13 bases from J, leaving 23 bases between. CDR3 length: 15 residues. CDR3 sequence reads: CASSEPGSRGHGSTF. CDR3 DNA: TGCGCCAGCAGTGAGCCCGGGAGTCGGGGCCACGGTTCCACCTTC.

The rearrangement uses TRBV28 and TRBJ2-7; D is perhaps TRBD2 (5 bases). The CDR3 has 13 amino acids. V lost 6 bases and J 4 bases, leaving 13 bases between the germline ends. Germline assignment: CDR1 MDHEN and CDR2 SYDVKM. The chain's CDR3 is CASSPPGTYEQYF. The DNA of the CDR3 is TGTGCCAGCAGCCCTCCGGGAACTTACGAGCAGTACTTC.